This TCR beta chain was identified during a study of glioma-infiltrating T cells after dendritic cell vaccination (dated by TCRdb to about 2016). In terms of the full investigation: The cohort comprised approximately 15 glioblastoma patients from Phase I and II dendritic cell vaccination trials, 9 newly diagnosed and 6 with recurrent disease. Each patient got three intradermal injections of the dendritic cell vaccine, spaced at biweekly intervals, in the arm below the axilla. Survival after dendritic cell vaccination was correlated with TCR sequencing metrics such as TIL content and the overlap between tumor and blood repertoires. To make the vaccine, monocyte-derived dendritic cells were cultured for under eight days with IL-4 and GM-CSF and then pulsed overnight with autologous tumor lysate. Between 2003 and 2012, patients were given autologous tumor lysate-pulsed dendritic cell vaccination. Tumor-infiltrating lymphocyte content was quantified and tumor and blood repertoires were compared in dendritic cell-vaccinated glioblastoma patients by deep sequencing of TCR beta CDR3 regions.

What the work shows at the level of the full study, not this receptor alone: The cohort was small and heterogeneous, with few patients having full blood and tumor sets and even fewer initial-recurrent tumor pairs. The three-group TCR overlap response model was described as speculative and requiring prospective validation. TCR clonality showed no direct relationship with survival, which suggests that a diverse polyclonal response may be important. After dendritic cell vaccination, a higher estimated pretreatment TIL content predicted longer time to progression and overall survival.

A word on this clone: Its cognate antigen has yet to be identified. Per-nucleotide qualities are absent, and no much larger clonotype sits a single base away.

Taken from the germline V gene, the CDR1 and CDR2 loops are LGHNA and YNFKEQ. Spanning cysteine to phenylalanine, the CDR3 consists of 16 amino acids. Just the 48-base CDR3 DNA is kept, in frame starting at base 1. Relative to germline, V is 1 base shorter and J is 1 base shorter, with 13 bases between their ends. The immunoSEQ assay amplified TCRB CDR3 regions from around 2 micrograms of genomic DNA, or from all available DNA when less than that amount was available. Multiplex PCR used 60 forward primers for TCR V beta segments and 13 reverse primers for J beta segments. Synthetic control templates were spiked into each sample at limiting dilution to estimate reads per starting template. Sequencing produced 87 bp reads on the Illumina HiSeq System. Per the authors' processing: To remove PCR and sequencing errors, closely related sequences were merged with a nearest neighbor algorithm. TCR overlap was measured as the percentage of unique tumor TCR beta sequences also present in the same patient's peripheral blood. TCRdb re-hosts the immuneACCESS table, in-frame sequences only. Its copies lack some clones; in the studies checked, an unresolved V gene accounts for under half of them, and the cause for the rest is not known. V, J and clone size are those of that table, while D and trimming were read from the DNA. This sample has 70,000 to 90,000 clones in its table, and around 83% of those were observed once. The ten largest clonotypes hold less than 8% of the sample.

The label giving this sample's time point can be read as: after dendritic cell vaccination, including at tumor progression/relapse. To be selected, patients needed enough residual fresh-frozen tumor tissue and more than two years of available survival data. An isocitrate dehydrogenase mutation was not carried by any of the glioblastoma patients, although molecular status was otherwise variable. PBMC were collected before vaccination, two weeks after the third vaccination, and at tumor progression if progression occurred. The Qiagen DNeasy Blood extraction Kit was used to extract genomic DNA. Sample: blood, taken after dendritic cell vaccination. This chain is built from TRBV4-2 and TRBJ1-1; tentative D gene TRBD1, with 5 bases matching. The TCR was taken from a human donor with glioblastoma. CDR3 sequence: CASSQGEGLTNTEAFF. The DNA sequence is given as TGTGCCAGCAGCCAAGGGGAGGGGCTAACGAACACTGAAGCTTTCTTT.